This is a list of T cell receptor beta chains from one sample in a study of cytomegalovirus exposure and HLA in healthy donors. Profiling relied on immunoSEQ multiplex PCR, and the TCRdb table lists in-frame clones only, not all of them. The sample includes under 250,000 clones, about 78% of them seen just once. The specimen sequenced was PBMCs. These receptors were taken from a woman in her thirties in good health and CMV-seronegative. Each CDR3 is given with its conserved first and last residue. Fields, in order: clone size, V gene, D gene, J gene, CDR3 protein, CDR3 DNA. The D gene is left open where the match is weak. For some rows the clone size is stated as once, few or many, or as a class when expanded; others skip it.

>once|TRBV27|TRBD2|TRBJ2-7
CASSLDTSGYHEQYF
TGTGCCAGCAGTTTAGATACTAGCGGATACCACGAGCAGTACTTC
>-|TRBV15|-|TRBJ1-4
CATSDRLREKLFF
TGTGCCACCAGCGACCGACTGCGGGAAAAACTGTTTTTT
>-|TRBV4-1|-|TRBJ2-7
CASSQDGAGASYEQYF
TGCGCCAGCAGCCAAGATGGGGCAGGGGCATCCTACGAGCAGTACTTC
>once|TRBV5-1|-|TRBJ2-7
CASSFSTTYEQYF
TGCGCCAGCAGCTTCTCCACCACTTACGAGCAGTACTTC
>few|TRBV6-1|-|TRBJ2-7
CASSFFSSYEQYF
TGTGCCAGCAGTTTCTTTAGCTCCTACGAGCAGTACTTC
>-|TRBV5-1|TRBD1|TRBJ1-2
CASSLGQGPYGYTF
TGCGCCAGCAGCCTGGGACAGGGCCCCTATGGCTACACCTTC
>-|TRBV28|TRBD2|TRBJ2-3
CASSLISGVSTDTQYF
TGTGCCAGCAGTCTGATTAGCGGGGTTAGCACAGATACGCAGTATTTT
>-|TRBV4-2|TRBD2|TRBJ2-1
CASSQDPPLAGGPVYNEQFF
TGTGCCAGCAGCCAAGATCCCCCACTAGCGGGAGGGCCGGTGTACAATGAGCAGTTCTTC
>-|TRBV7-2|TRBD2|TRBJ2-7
CASSVSGRPNYEQYF
TGTGCCAGCAGCGTTAGCGGGAGGCCCAACTACGAGCAGTACTTC
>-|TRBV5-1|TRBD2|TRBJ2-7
CASSLLAGTGEQYF
TGCGCCAGCAGCTTACTAGCGGGGACGGGAGAGCAGTACTTC
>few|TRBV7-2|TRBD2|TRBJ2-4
CASSDRGGDIQYF
TGTGCCAGCAGCGACCGGGGGGGGGACATTCAGTACTTC
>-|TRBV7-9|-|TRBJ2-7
CASSPGISFEQYF
TGTGCCAGCAGCCCCGGTATATCGTTCGAGCAGTACTTC
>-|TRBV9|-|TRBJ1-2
CASSPRRQGDGYTF
TGTGCCAGCAGCCCCAGACGTCAGGGTGATGGCTACACCTTC
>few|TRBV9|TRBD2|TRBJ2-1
CASSVAQNFHGGAFYEQFF
TGTGCCAGCAGCGTAGCCCAAAATTTCCACGGGGGGGCTTTCTATGAGCAGTTCTTC
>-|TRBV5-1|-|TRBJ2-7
CASSLSGAHEQYF
TGCGCCAGCAGCTTGTCAGGGGCCCACGAGCAGTACTTC
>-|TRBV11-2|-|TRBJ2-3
CASSLDWAGSDTQYF
TGTGCCAGCAGCTTAGATTGGGCGGGATCAGATACGCAGTATTTT
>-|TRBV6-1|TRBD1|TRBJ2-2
CASRGQALNTGELFF
TGTGCCAGCAGAGGACAGGCCCTCAACACCGGGGAGCTGTTTTTT
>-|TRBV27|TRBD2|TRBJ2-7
CASSSTSGHSASYEQYF
TGTGCCAGCAGTTCGACTAGCGGGCATAGCGCCTCCTACGAGCAGTACTTC
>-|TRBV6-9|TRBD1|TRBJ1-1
CASSYSGGGTGGAFF
TGTGCCAGCAGTTATTCGGGGGGCGGGACAGGGGGGGCTTTCTTT
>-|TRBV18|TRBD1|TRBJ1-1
CASSPADRGEAFF
TGTGCCAGCTCACCCGCCGACAGGGGTGAAGCTTTCTTT